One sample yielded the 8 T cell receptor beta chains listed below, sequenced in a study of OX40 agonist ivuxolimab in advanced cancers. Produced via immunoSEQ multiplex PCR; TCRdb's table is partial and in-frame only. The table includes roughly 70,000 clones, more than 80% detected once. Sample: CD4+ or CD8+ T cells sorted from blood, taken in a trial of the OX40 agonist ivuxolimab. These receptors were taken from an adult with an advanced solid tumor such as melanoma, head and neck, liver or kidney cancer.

The CDR3 sequence: CASSYGPGYEQYF. The CDR3, as DNA: TGTGCCAGCAGTTACGGACCGGGCTACGAGCAGTACTTC. V and J are TRBV27 and TRBJ2-7; D is unresolved. The CDR3 has 13 amino acids. Looked up from germline, CDR1 is MNHEY and CDR2 is SMNVEV (reference sequence). V was shortened by 4 bases and J by 3 bases, with 10 bases between the two germline ends.

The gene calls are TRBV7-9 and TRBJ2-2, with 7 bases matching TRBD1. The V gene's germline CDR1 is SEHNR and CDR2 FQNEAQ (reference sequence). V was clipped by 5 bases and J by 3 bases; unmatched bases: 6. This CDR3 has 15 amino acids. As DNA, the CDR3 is TGTGCCAGCAGCCCTACAGGGGTGGACACCGGGGAGCTGTTTTTT. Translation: CASSPTGVDTGELFF.

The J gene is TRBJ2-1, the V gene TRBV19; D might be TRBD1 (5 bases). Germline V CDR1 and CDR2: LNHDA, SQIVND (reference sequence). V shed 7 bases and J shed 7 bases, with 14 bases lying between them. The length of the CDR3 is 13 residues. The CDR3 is CASTHGWTNEQFF. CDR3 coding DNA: TGTGCCAGTACCCACGGCTGGACAAATGAGCAGTTCTTC.

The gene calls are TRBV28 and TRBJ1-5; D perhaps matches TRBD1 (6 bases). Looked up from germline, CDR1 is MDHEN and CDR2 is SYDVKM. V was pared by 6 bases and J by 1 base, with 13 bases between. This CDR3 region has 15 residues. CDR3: CASRLGDTSNQPQHF. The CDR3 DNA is TGTGCCAGCAGATTGGGGGACACAAGCAATCAGCCCCAGCATTTT.

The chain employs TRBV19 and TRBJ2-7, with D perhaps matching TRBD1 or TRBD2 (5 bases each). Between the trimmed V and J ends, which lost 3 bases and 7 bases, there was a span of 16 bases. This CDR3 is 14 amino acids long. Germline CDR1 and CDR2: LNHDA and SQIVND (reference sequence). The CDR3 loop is CASSIFGAEREQYF. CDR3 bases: TGTGCCAGTAGTATTTTCGGGGCCGAGAGGGAGCAGTACTTC. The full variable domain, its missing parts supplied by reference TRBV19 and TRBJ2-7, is DGGITQSPKYLFRKEGQNVTLSCEQNLNHDAMYWYRQDPGQGLRLIYYSQIVNDFQKGDIAEGYSVSREKKESFPLTVTSAQKNPTAFYLCASSIFGAEREQYFGPGTRLTVT.

The CDR3 DNA reads as TGTGCCAGCAGCTTAGTAGGTCTGGCGAACACTGAAGCTTTCTTT. Translation: CASSLVGLANTEAFF. The chain couples TRBV7-9 to TRBJ1-1; D call uncertain. CDR3 length: 15 amino acids. With 1 base removed from V and 1 base from J, the gap between germline ends came to 10 bases. The germline V gene has CDR1 SEHNR and CDR2 FQNEAQ (reference sequence).

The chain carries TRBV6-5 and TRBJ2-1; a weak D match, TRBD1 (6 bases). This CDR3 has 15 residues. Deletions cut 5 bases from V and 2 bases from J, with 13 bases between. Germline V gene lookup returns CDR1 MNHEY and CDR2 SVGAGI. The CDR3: CASSISGDPYNEQFF. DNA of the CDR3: TGTGCCAGCAGTATTTCAGGGGATCCCTACAATGAGCAGTTCTTC.

The CDR3 reads CSVEDRSEQYF. DNA for the CDR3: TGCAGCGTTGAAGATCGCTCCGAGCAGTACTTC. The chain has TRBV29-1 and TRBJ2-7; unclear D gene. Germline lookup yields CDR1 SQVTM and CDR2 ANQGSEA. V lost 0 bases and J lost 6, with 6 bases in between. The CDR3 loop spans 11 amino acids.